Presented here are 26 T cell receptor beta chains from one specimen sequenced in a study of T cell responses to AZD1222 COVID-19 vaccine. The repertoire was sequenced with immunoSEQ multiplex PCR; TCRdb's copy has only in-frame clones and lacks some. Found here are 150,000 to 180,000 clones, 90% to 95% of them singletons; the top ten hold about 1.4%. The source was peripheral blood, collected 28 days after the second AZD1222 dose. The receptors come from an adult who received the AZD1222 COVID-19 vaccine.

The rearrangement links TRBV6-2 or TRBV6-3 to TRBJ2-1; D perhaps matches TRBD2 (5 bases). CDR1 is MNHEY, CDR2 SVGEGT, per germline. V lost 5 bases and J lost 5, with 19 bases in between. This CDR3 is built from 16 residues. The CDR3 protein is CASSTRELSGNNEQFF. The CDR3 nucleotides read TGTGCCAGCAGTACCCGAGAGTTGAGCGGAAACAATGAGCAGTTCTTC.

The chain uses TRBV5-4 and TRBJ2-1, with D uncertain. The CDR3 extends over 15 amino acids. CDR1 and CDR2 from the germline V gene are SGHNT and YYREEE (reference sequence). The V and J ends lost 4 bases and 0 bases respectively, with 11 bases between them. CDR3 bases: TGTGCCAGCAGCCCTCGCGCAGACTCCTACAATGAGCAGTTCTTC. Translated: CASSPRADSYNEQFF.

The chain couples TRBV4-1 to TRBJ2-7; maybe TRBD1 (6 bases). Germline assignment: CDR1 MGHRA and CDR2 YSYEKL. Trimming removed 4 bases at V and 6 bases at J, with 16 bases between. The CDR3 is 14 amino acids. The CDR3 DNA follows: TGCGCCAGCAGCCCCCAGACAGGAAGGGGCGAGCAGTACTTC. This codes for CASSPQTGRGEQYF.

This chain joins TRBV6-4 and TRBJ1-1; D may be TRBD1 (5 bases). V lost 5 bases, J lost 4 bases, and 17 bases lay in between. The length of the CDR3 is 15 residues. CDR1 is MRHNA, CDR2 SNTAGT, per germline. The CDR3 DNA follows: TGTGCCAGCAGTCCCAGTTGGGGCCAAAGCACTGAAGCTTTCTTT. Its protein is CASSPSWGQSTEAFF.

The chain combines TRBV6-5 with TRBJ2-7; D is possibly TRBD1 (6 bases). CDR1 and CDR2 from the germline V gene are MNHEY and SVGAGI. The ends were cut back, 4 bases at V and 7 bases at J, with 17 bases in the middle. The CDR3 has 14 residues. CDR3 sequence: CASSSGTPPLEQYF. CDR3 bases: TGTGCCAGCAGTTCCGGGACACCGCCCTTGGAGCAGTACTTC.

This clone was observed a few times. The chain uses TRBV6-5 and TRBJ1-2, with D possibly being TRBD1 (6 bases). CDR1 and CDR2 (germline): MNHEY, SVGAGI. The V end was cut by 5 bases, the J end by 8 bases, with 12 bases between. The CDR3 is made up of 12 amino acids. CDR3 protein: CASSQQGGGYTF. The CDR3 DNA follows: TGTGCCAGCAGTCAACAGGGAGGCGGCTACACCTTC.

CDR3 sequence (DNA): TGTGCCAGTAGCAGGAAGGGCGATGGGGCCAACGTCCTGACTTTC. This gives the protein CASSRKGDGANVLTF. The chain couples TRBV19 to TRBJ2-6; D uncertain. Trimming removed 6 bases at V and 3 bases at J, with 12 bases between. This CDR3 region has 15 residues. CDR1 is LNHDA and CDR2 is SQIVND in the germline V gene (reference sequence).

The chain has TRBV6-5 and TRBJ2-2; TRBD1 is a possible D gene (5 bases). The V gene's germline CDR1 is MNHEY and CDR2 SVGAGI. V shed 6 bases and J shed 7 bases, with 15 bases lying between them. The CDR3 has 14 residues. CDR3 sequence reads: CASSTPQGYGELFF. The DNA for the CDR3 is TGTGCCAGCAGCACGCCTCAGGGATACGGGGAGCTGTTTTTT.

The V and J genes are TRBV28 and TRBJ1-1; 8 bases are a match to TRBD1. The CDR3 extends over 13 amino acids. Germline CDR1 reads MDHEN; CDR2 reads SYDVKM. The V segment lost 5 bases and the J segment 4 bases; nucleotides outside the gene matches: 3. The CDR3 reads CASSQGASTEAFF. CDR3 in DNA: TGTGCCAGCAGTCAGGGGGCCAGCACTGAAGCTTTCTTT.

This chain uses TRBV7-2 with TRBJ2-3; 7 bases are shared with TRBD1. The CDR3 length is 16 residues. CDR1 and CDR2 from the germline V gene are SGHTA and FQGNSA. Unmatched junction bases numbered 7, after V lost 4 bases and J lost 0 bases. CDR3 loop: CASSSRGQSSTDTQYF. The CDR3 DNA follows: TGTGCCAGCAGCTCCCGGGGACAGAGTAGCACAGATACGCAGTATTTT.

This chain links TRBV11-2 with TRBJ2-2, with TRBD1 as a possible D gene (5 bases). The CDR3 sequence is 13 residues long. CDR1 and CDR2 (germline): SGHAT, FQNNGV. The V end was cut by 5 bases, the J end by 5 bases, with 9 bases between. CDR3 loop: CASSHPGTGELFF. CDR3 bases: TGTGCCAGCAGCCATCCAGGGACCGGGGAGCTGTTTTTT.

V is TRBV11-2 and J is TRBJ1-4; 7 bases match TRBD1. The CDR3 totals 14 residues. V gave up 3 bases and J gave up 8 bases; unmatched junction bases: 6. Germline assignment: CDR1 SGHAT and CDR2 FQNNGV. Here the CDR3 DNA reads TGTGCCAGCAGCTTGTATCGGACAGGCGAAAAACTGTTTTTT. This sequence encodes CASSLYRTGEKLFF.

This chain links TRBV30 with TRBJ2-3; perhaps D is TRBD1 or TRBD2 (5 bases each). The germline V gene has CDR1 GTSNPN and CDR2 SVGIG (reference sequence). V was trimmed by 8 bases and J by 7 bases, leaving 13 bases between them. The CDR3 sequence is 11 residues long. CDR3 region: CARRDPHTQYF. The CDR3 DNA is TGTGCCCGCAGGGACCCCCATACGCAGTATTTT. Drawing the rest from reference TRBV30 and TRBJ2-3, the complete variable domain is SQTIHQWPATLVQPVGSPLSLECTVEGTSNPNLYWYRQAAGRGLQLLFYSVGIGQISSEVPQNLSASRPQDRQFILSSKKLLLSDSGFYLCARRDPHTQYFGPGTRLTVL.

The rearrangement joins TRBV27 to TRBJ1-5, with 7 bases identical to TRBD1. CDR3 length: 14 residues. Looked up from germline, CDR1 is MNHEY and CDR2 is SMNVEV (reference sequence). The junction had 3 bases not matched to a gene; V was cut back by 5 bases and J by 2 bases. Here the CDR3 reads CASSTGVGNQPQHF. As DNA, the CDR3 is TGTGCCAGCAGTACAGGGGTTGGCAATCAGCCCCAGCATTTT.

This clone appeared once. The chain uses TRBV19 and TRBJ1-5, with 10 bases that match TRBD1. CDR1 and CDR2 from the germline V gene are LNHDA and SQIVND (reference sequence). Losses at the gene ends were 9 bases for V and 7 bases for J; bases not matched to a gene: 6. The CDR3 runs 13 residues. The CDR3 sequence is CASRPGQGQPQHF. The CDR3 nucleotides read TGTGCCAGCCGACCGGGACAGGGGCAGCCCCAGCATTTT. Drawing the rest from reference TRBV19 and TRBJ1-5, the complete variable domain is DGGITQSPKYLFRKEGQNVTLSCEQNLNHDAMYWYRQDPGQGLRLIYYSQIVNDFQKGDIAEGYSVSREKKESFPLTVTSAQKNPTAFYLCASRPGQGQPQHFGDGTRLSIL.

V is TRBV16 and J is TRBJ2-1; TRBD2 matches 13 bases. The CDR3 has 16 residues. The germline V gene encodes CDR1 KGHSY and CDR2 FQNENV. The V and J ends lost 4 bases and 7 bases, in that order; junction bases with no gene match: 7. CDR3: CASSRSLAGGWNEQFF. CDR3 bases: TGTGCCAGCAGCCGATCACTAGCGGGAGGGTGGAATGAGCAGTTCTTC.

The chain combines TRBV6-4 with TRBJ1-2; a possible D gene is TRBD1 (6 bases). There are 15 residues in the CDR3. Germline V gene data show CDR1 as MRHNA and CDR2 as SNTAGT. Trimming removed 6 bases from V and 8 bases from J, with 22 bases in between. Here the CDR3 reads CASRPDPLYGGGYTF. The CDR3, as DNA: TGTGCCAGCAGACCCGACCCCCTTTACGGGGGCGGCTACACCTTC.

This chain connects TRBV7-9 to TRBJ1-3; D remains ambiguous. The CDR3 loop spans 14 amino acids. V lost 1 base and J 0 bases, leaving 4 bases between the germline ends. The germline gives CDR1 SEHNR, CDR2 FQNEAQ (reference sequence). The CDR3 loop is CASSLEFSGNTIYF. As DNA, the CDR3 is TGTGCCAGCAGCTTAGAATTCTCTGGAAACACCATATATTTT.

This chain links TRBV30 with TRBJ1-2; 8 bases match TRBD1. CDR3 length: 15 residues. With V trimmed by 6 bases and J by 4 bases, 13 bases remained unmatched. Germline V CDR1 and CDR2: GTSNPN, SVGIG (reference sequence). In DNA form, the CDR3 reads TGTGCCTGTCAAGACCACAGGGGGAGTAGCTATGGCTACACCTTC. This translates into CACQDHRGSSYGYTF.

The count of this clone is one. The rearrangement links TRBV28 to TRBJ1-5, with 7 positions matching TRBD1. CDR3 size: 17 residues. The V segment lost 6 bases and the J segment 4 bases; nucleotides outside the gene matches: 15. Germline V lookup: CDR1 MDHEN, CDR2 SYDVKM. The CDR3 sequence is CASRLHSGTATNQPQHF. The CDR3, as DNA: TGTGCCAGCAGATTACATTCCGGGACAGCTACAAATCAGCCCCAGCATTTT.

The chain carries TRBV19 and TRBJ2-5, with no clear D. Trimming removed 1 base from V and 5 bases from J, with 11 bases in between. Germline values: CDR1 LNHDA, CDR2 SQIVND (reference sequence). This CDR3 is 14 amino acids long. The CDR3: CASSIGYSPETQYF. CDR3 nucleotide sequence: TGTGCCAGTAGTATAGGGTATAGTCCTGAGACCCAGTACTTC.

V is TRBV5-1 and J is TRBJ2-3; the match to TRBD2 covers 11 bases. The V and J ends lost 5 bases and 0 bases, in that order; junction bases with no gene match: 5. The germline V gene has CDR1 SGHRS and CDR2 YFSETQ. The CDR3 consists of 16 residues. CDR3 nucleotides: TGCGCCAGCAGAACTAGCGGGGGACCTAGCACAGATACGCAGTATTTT. It is translated as CASRTSGGPSTDTQYF. Variable domain in full (rest from reference TRBV5-1 and TRBJ2-3): KAGVTQTPRYLIKTRGQQVTLSCSPISGHRSVSWYQQTPGQGLQFLFEYFSETQRNKGNFPGRFSGRQFSNSRSEMNVSTLELGDSALYLCASRTSGGPSTDTQYFGPGTRLTVL.

The rearrangement uses TRBV9 and TRBJ2-7, with D perhaps matching TRBD1 (6 bases). CDR3 length: 16 amino acids. The V end lost 4 bases, the J end lost 2 bases, and 19 bases lay between the germline ends. In germline, CDR1 is SGDLS, CDR2 YYNGEE. CDR3 nucleotides: TGTGCCAGCAGCCCATCTCTCACAGGGCTTACCTACGAGCAGTACTTC. Translation: CASSPSLTGLTYEQYF.

The chain couples TRBV30 to TRBJ1-1, with a possible D match to TRBD1 (6 bases). The V and J ends lost 4 bases and 11 bases respectively, with 23 bases between them. This CDR3 has 14 residues. Germline V gene data show CDR1 as GTSNPN and CDR2 as SVGIG (reference sequence). The CDR3 region is CAWTLLGGMSWAFF. DNA of the CDR3: TGTGCCTGGACCCTGCTTGGGGGCATGTCGTGGGCTTTCTTT.

This chain joins TRBV19 and TRBJ2-3, with D perhaps matching TRBD1 (5 bases). V shed 5 bases and J shed 4 bases, with 22 bases lying between them. The CDR3 covers 17 residues. Germline V gives CDR1 LNHDA, CDR2 SQIVND (reference sequence). The DNA of the CDR3 is TGTGCCAGTAGTGCCGGACGTCCGGAAGGCAGGGCAGATACGCAGTATTTT. Its translation is CASSAGRPEGRADTQYF.

The gene calls are TRBV18 and TRBJ1-2; D is undetermined. Trimming removed 3 bases from V and 8 bases from J, with 13 bases in between. Germline V gives CDR1 KGHSH, CDR2 LQKENI. The CDR3 has 13 amino acids. CDR3 residues: CASSPPVRTGYTF. CDR3 nucleotides: TGTGCCAGCTCACCCCCAGTCAGAACAGGCTACACCTTC.